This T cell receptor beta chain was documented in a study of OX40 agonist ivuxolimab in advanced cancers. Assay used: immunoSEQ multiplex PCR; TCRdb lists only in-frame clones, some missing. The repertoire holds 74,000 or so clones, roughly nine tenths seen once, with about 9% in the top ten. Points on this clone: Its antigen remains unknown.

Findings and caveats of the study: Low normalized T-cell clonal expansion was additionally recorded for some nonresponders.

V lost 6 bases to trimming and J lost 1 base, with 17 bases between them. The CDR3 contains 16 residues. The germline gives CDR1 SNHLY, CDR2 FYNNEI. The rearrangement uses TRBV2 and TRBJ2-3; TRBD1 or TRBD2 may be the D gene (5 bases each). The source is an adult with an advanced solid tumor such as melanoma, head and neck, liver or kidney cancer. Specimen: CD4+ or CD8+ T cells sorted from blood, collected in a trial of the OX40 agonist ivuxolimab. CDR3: CASSSIDWDGTDTQYF. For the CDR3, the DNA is TGTGCCAGCAGCAGCATCGACTGGGACGGCACAGATACGCAGTATTTT.